The present T cell receptor (beta chain) was sequenced within a study of breast tumors, draining lymph nodes, adjacent tissues. The CDR3 totals 16 residues. Per the germline V gene, CDR1 is SGHNT and CDR2 is YENEEA. J lost 0 bases, V lost 3 bases, and 5 bases had no gene match. Breast cancer patients provided tissue from their axillary draining lymph nodes. TCRdb re-analysed the multiplex PCR reads in MiXCR, keeping a single row per CDR3 protein. The sample lists roughly 130,000 distinct CDR3 sequences; just under 20% were seen once. Source material: axillary lymph node tissue. This sequence joins TRBV11-3 and TRBJ2-3, with 8 bases aligning to TRBD2. This clonotype originated in a female donor with breast cancer. Some clones in this sample may be carry-over from other donors' samples. The CDR3 DNA reads TGTGCCAGCAGCTTGTACCGGGGGGGTAGCACAGATACGCAGTATTTT. It specifies CASSLYRGGSTDTQYF.